The 5 T cell receptor beta chains listed next were all sequenced from one sample in a study of blood T cells in healthy people across ages. A sample-barcoded 5' primer and a J-beta primer mix were used in a second PCR of roughly 6 to 12 cycles. TCRdb re-called the 5' RACE reads through MiXCR, storing one row per CDR3 protein. The sample consists of approximately 900,000 distinct CDR3 sequences, 25% to 35% of them appearing once. This sample also appeared in a second study, on T cells of mothers and their children.

The material sequenced was blood. These receptors originate from a woman aged 40 to 50 in good health.

The rearrangement uses TRBV15 and TRBJ1-5; TRBD1 matches 8 bases. CDR3 length: 17 residues. The germline V gene has CDR1 LNHNV and CDR2 YYDKDF (reference sequence). V lost 2 bases, J lost 3 bases, and 9 bases stayed unmatched. The CDR3 DNA sequence: TGTGCCACCAGCAGACCACCGGGACAGGTGACCAATCAGCCCCAGCATTTT. Translating gives CATSRPPGQVTNQPQHF.

With regard to this clonotype: Germline and junction disagree at one end, which may indicate a read error. V gene TRBV25-1 combines with J gene TRBJ2-6; D not resolved. The CDR3 contains 13 residues. Germline V CDR1 and CDR2: MGHDK, SYGVNS. CDR3 region: CASGPSGTNVLTF. In DNA, the CDR3 is TGTGCCAGCGGACCTTCTGGGACCAACGTCCTGACTTTC.

This rearrangement joins TRBV27 to TRBJ2-5, with 7 bases that match TRBD1. The DNA end favors TRBJ2-7, so the J call may be wrong. CDR1 is MNHEY, CDR2 SMNVEV, per germline (reference sequence). The CDR3 length is 14 residues. As DNA, the CDR3 is TGTGCCAGCTCACCGCCGACAGGGATCTACGAGCAGTACTTC. This sequence encodes CASSPPTGIYEQYF.

This clonotype appeared many times. The chain joins TRBV12-3 or TRBV12-4 to TRBJ2-7; 8 bases fit TRBD1. CDR3 length equals 15 residues. V was pared by 8 bases and J by 2 bases, with 11 bases of the junction left unmatched. The DNA for the CDR3 is TGTGCCAGCTCCGCCCCCGGGACAGGAGCCTACGAGCAGTACTTC. It codes for CASSAPGTGAYEQYF.

The genes are TRBV27 and TRBJ1-2; D not resolved. This CDR3 spans 13 amino acids. V lost 6 bases, J lost 6 bases, and 14 bases lay in between. In germline, CDR1 is MNHEY, CDR2 SMNVEV (reference sequence). CDR3 sequence: CASSFLRGNGYTF. CDR3 DNA sequence: TGTGCCAGCAGCTTTTTACGGGGTAATGGCTACACCTTC.